One sample yielded the 15 T cell receptor beta chains listed below, sequenced in a study of identical twins. TCRdb re-analysed the 5' RACE reads in MiXCR, keeping a single row per CDR3 protein. The data contain 550,000 to 800,000 distinct CDR3 sequences, less than 9% of them singletons. In addition, the sample was reused for a study of yellow fever vaccine responses in identical twins.

Sequenced input: PBMCs. The source of these receptors is a woman aged 18-29 years in good health.

This clonotype appeared a few times. V gene TRBV3-1 combines with J gene TRBJ2-3; 7 bases map to TRBD2. The CDR3 sequence is 14 residues long. Germline CDR1 and CDR2: LGHDT and YNNKEL (reference sequence). V was clipped by 5 bases and J by 7 bases; unmatched bases: 9. The CDR3: CASSEAGSLNTQYF. As DNA, the CDR3 is TGTGCCAGCAGCGAAGCGGGGTCTTTAAATACGCAGTATTTT.

The sample holds a few counts of this clonotype. This rearrangement joins TRBV6-1 to TRBJ1-1; D perhaps matches TRBD1 (5 bases). Deletions cut 5 bases from V and 1 base from J, with 14 bases between. CDR1 and CDR2 from the germline V gene are MNHNS and SASEGT. The CDR3 is 15 amino acids. The CDR3 nucleotides are TGTGCCAGCAGTCCGCGACCGACAGCGAACACTGAAGCTTTCTTT. It yields the protein CASSPRPTANTEAFF.

The chain uses TRBV28 and TRBJ2-7, with 9 nucleotides matching TRBD1. The CDR3 is 13 amino acids. Germline CDR1 reads MDHEN; CDR2 reads SYDVKM. After removal of 7 bases from V and 4 bases from J, the junction contained 5 bases not matched to a gene. CDR3 bases: TGTGCCAGCATAACAGGGGGCGGGTACGAGCAGTACTTC. It encodes CASITGGGYEQYF.

This clonotype was counted ten times or more. The J gene is TRBJ2-1, the V gene TRBV14; possible D gene TRBD2, 6 bases. The V end lost 3 bases, the J end lost 3 bases, and 9 bases lay between the germline ends. Germline CDR1 reads SGHDN; CDR2 reads FVKESK. There are 14 residues in the CDR3. CDR3 nucleotides: TGTGCCAGCAGCCAGTGGCGGGACTACAATGAGCAGTTCTTC. This codes for CASSQWRDYNEQFF.

In this sample, this clonotype turned up a few times. The chain links TRBV29-1 to TRBJ1-1, with 7 bases fitting TRBD1. Per the germline V gene, CDR1 is SQVTM and CDR2 is ANQGSEA. This CDR3 contains 15 residues. V was pared by 2 bases and J by 1 base, with 7 bases of the junction left unmatched. The CDR3 region is CSVEPRTGANTEAFF. The DNA for the CDR3 is TGCAGCGTTGAACCCCGGACAGGAGCGAACACTGAAGCTTTCTTT.

This clonotype was seen at least ten times. The rearrangement uses TRBV20-1 and TRBJ1-5; 9 bases fit TRBD1. The CDR3 loop spans 14 amino acids. Germline V gives CDR1 DFQATT, CDR2 SNEGSKA (reference sequence). Trimming removed 4 bases from V and 3 bases from J; junction bases left unmatched: 4. CDR3 amino acids: CSANRDRDNQPQHF. For the CDR3, the DNA is TGCAGTGCTAACCGGGACAGGGACAATCAGCCCCAGCATTTT.

This clonotype occurred many times. J is TRBJ2-5 and V is TRBV28, with TRBD1 matching over 9 bases. Germline V gene lookup returns CDR1 MDHEN and CDR2 SYDVKM. The length of the CDR3 is 16 residues. The V gene end was trimmed by 8 bases and the J gene end by 2 bases; junction bases not matched to a gene: 12. The CDR3 spells CASSPQGTGKQETQYF. The CDR3 DNA is TGTGCCAGCTCCCCCCAAGGGACAGGGAAACAAGAGACCCAGTACTTC.

The rearrangement joins TRBV7-2 to TRBJ1-2; D gene uncertain. This CDR3 is 14 amino acids long. Germline V gives CDR1 SGHTA, CDR2 FQGNSA. V was pared by 5 bases and J by 5 bases, with 15 bases between. CDR3: CASSKRVLGYGYTF. The CDR3 DNA follows: TGTGCCAGCAGCAAACGGGTTTTGGGTTATGGCTACACCTTC.

This chain joins TRBV20-1 and TRBJ2-2; D is undetermined. With 5 bases removed from V and 0 bases from J, the gap between germline ends came to 16 bases. The CDR3 has 16 residues. Germline V gene data show CDR1 as DFQATT and CDR2 as SNEGSKA (reference sequence). The CDR3 loop is CSALNGVTANTGELFF. Here the CDR3 DNA reads TGCAGTGCTCTAAATGGAGTCACAGCGAACACCGGGGAGCTGTTTTTT.

In its sample, this clonotype was seen a few times. DNA of the CDR3: TGCGCCAGCAGCCAGAGTCTAGCGGGAGGGCCCAACGAGCAGTACTTC. It is translated as CASSQSLAGGPNEQYF. The chain joins TRBV5-1 to TRBJ2-7, with 12 bases that match TRBD2. This CDR3 contains 16 residues. The trim removed 4 bases at V and 5 bases at J, leaving 10 bases unmatched. CDR1 SGHRS and CDR2 YFSETQ come from the germline V gene.

A few counts support this clonotype. Written as DNA, the CDR3 is TGTGCCAGCAGCCAACGACTAGCGGTGACCGGGGAGCTGTTTTTT. Translating it yields CASSQRLAVTGELFF. V usage is TRBV3-1 and J usage is TRBJ2-2; 9 bases map to TRBD2. V was clipped by 2 bases and J by 5 bases; unmatched bases: 3. The CDR3 loop spans 15 amino acids. Germline V gene data show CDR1 as LGHDT and CDR2 as YNNKEL (reference sequence). The complete variable domain, with remaining parts taken from reference TRBV3-1 and TRBJ2-2, reads DTAVSQTPKYLVTQMGNDKSIKCEQNLGHDTMYWYKQDSKKFLKIMFSYNNKELIINETVPNRFSPKSPDKAHLNLHINSLELGDSAVYFCASSQRLAVTGELFFGEGSRLTVL.

This clonotype was seen more than once but under ten times. This chain links TRBV11-2 with TRBJ2-1; 10 bases align to TRBD1. The ends lost 7 bases at V and 7 bases at J; junction bases unmatched: 10. From germline, CDR1 is SGHAT and CDR2 FQNNGV. The length of the CDR3 is 15 residues. In DNA, the CDR3 is TGTGCCAGCAACTACGGGACAGGGGCTTTAAATGAGCAGTTCTTC. This sequence encodes CASNYGTGALNEQFF.

This clonotype was detected only a few times. The genes are TRBV29-1 and TRBJ2-3; 9 bases agree with TRBD2. Per the germline V gene, CDR1 is SQVTM and CDR2 is ANQGSEA. V trimming: 6 bases; J trimming: 3 bases; junction bases outside the gene matches: 13. The CDR3 is 16 residues long. The CDR3 DNA reads as TGCAGCGTCGTGGGCGGGAGGGCCAAAGTGACAGATACGCAGTATTTT. Protein: CSVVGGRAKVTDTQYF.

The chain joins TRBV7-9 to TRBJ2-3; D remains unclear. Germline values: CDR1 SEHNR, CDR2 FQNEAQ (reference sequence). CDR3 size: 13 residues. Trimming took 2 bases from V and 1 from J, leaving 4 bases between them. The CDR3 sequence: CASSLRRTDTQYF. CDR3 DNA: TGTGCCAGCAGCTTACGCCGCACAGATACGCAGTATTTT.

In this sample, this clonotype turned up a few times. The CDR3 is CASSLSGLADNEQFF. DNA for the CDR3: TGTGCCAGCAGCCTGTCGGGACTAGCGGACAATGAGCAGTTCTTC. J is TRBJ2-1 and V is TRBV9; 11 positions match TRBD2. The CDR3 covers 15 residues. The J segment lost 5 bases and the V segment lost 4 bases, leaving 5 bases of the junction unmatched. Germline V gene sequence: CDR1 SGDLS, CDR2 YYNGEE.